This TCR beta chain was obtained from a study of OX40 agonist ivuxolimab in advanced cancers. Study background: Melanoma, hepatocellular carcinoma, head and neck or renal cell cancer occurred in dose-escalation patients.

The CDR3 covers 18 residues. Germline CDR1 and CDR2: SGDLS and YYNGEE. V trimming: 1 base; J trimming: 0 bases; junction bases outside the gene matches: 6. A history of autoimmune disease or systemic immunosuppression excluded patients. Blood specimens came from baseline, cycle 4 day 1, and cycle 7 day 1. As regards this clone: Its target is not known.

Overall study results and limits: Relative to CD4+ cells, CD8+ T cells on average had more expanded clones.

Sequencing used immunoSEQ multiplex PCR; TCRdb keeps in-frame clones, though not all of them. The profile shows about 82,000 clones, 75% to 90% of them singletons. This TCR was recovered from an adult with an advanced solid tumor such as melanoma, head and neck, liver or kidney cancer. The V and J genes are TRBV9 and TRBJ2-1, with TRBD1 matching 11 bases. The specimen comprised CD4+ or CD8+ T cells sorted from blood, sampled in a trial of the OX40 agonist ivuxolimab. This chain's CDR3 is CASSVTGTGGSSYNEQFF. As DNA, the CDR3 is TGTGCCAGCAGCGTAACCGGGACAGGGGGGAGCTCCTACAATGAGCAGTTCTTC. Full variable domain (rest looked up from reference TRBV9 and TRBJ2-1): DSGVTQTPKHLITATGQRVTLRCSPRSGDLSVYWYQQSLDQGLQFLIQYYNGEERAKGNILERFSAQQFPDLHSELNLSSLELGDSALYFCASSVTGTGGSSYNEQFFGPGTRLTVL.